The 8 T cell receptor beta chains below all came from one sample that was sequenced in a study of PD-1 blockade in classical Hodgkin lymphoma. This sample's time point: cycle 4 day 1 (C4D1), after less than 7 weeks of nivolumab. With no exception, relapse followed autologous stem cell transplantation in all patients, and brentuximab vedotin exposure varied. Here immunoSEQ multiplex PCR was the method, and the copy in TCRdb shows in-frame clones only, minus some. The sample holds approximately 27,000 clones, roughly 87% seen once. The source material was peripheral blood mononuclear cells (PBMCs), sampled before the fourth cycle of nivolumab. These receptors all come from a human donor with classical Hodgkin lymphoma.

The rearrangement joins TRBV21-1 to TRBJ2-1. TRBV21-1 is a pseudogene segment. The CDR3 length is 17 residues. CDR3: CASSKRTRQVGYNEQFF. The CDR3, as DNA: TGTGCCAGCAGCAAAAGAACAAGGCAGGTGGGATACAATGAGCAGTTCTTC.

The chain has TRBV5-1 and TRBJ1-6, with D possibly TRBD1 on 6 matching bases. The CDR3 contains 15 residues. The germline V gene encodes CDR1 SGHRS and CDR2 YFSETQ. V was shortened by 4 bases and J by 11 bases, with 19 bases between the two germline ends. Here the CDR3 DNA reads TGCGCCAGCAGCCCAGTTTCGGGCAGGGGTACACCCCTCCACTTT. Translating it yields CASSPVSGRGTPLHF.

The rearrangement uses TRBV2 and TRBJ2-7; D perhaps matches TRBD2 (6 bases). The CDR3 is 14 residues long. Per the germline V gene, CDR1 is SNHLY and CDR2 is FYNNEI. Trimming cost V 7 bases and J 2 bases, with 15 bases left between them. CDR3 amino acids: CASKLAGSTYEQYF. CDR3 sequence (DNA): TGTGCCAGCAAGTTGGCGGGGAGTACCTACGAGCAGTACTTC. The variable domain in full, completed from reference TRBV2 and TRBJ2-7, reads EPEVTQTPSHQVTQMGQEVILRCVPISNHLYFYWYRQILGQKVEFLVSFYNNEISEKSEIFDDQFSVERPDGSNFTLKIRSTKLEDSAMYFCASKLAGSTYEQYFGPGTRLTVT.

For the CDR3, the DNA is TGTGCCAGTAAAGGGGGCAACTCCTACGAGCAGTACTTC. As protein: CASKGGNSYEQYF. The chain recombines TRBV19 with TRBJ2-7; the match to TRBD1 covers 7 bases. Trimming at V came to 7 bases and at J to 0 bases, leaving 3 bases not matched to a gene. Germline-derived CDR1 and CDR2 are LNHDA and SQIVND (reference sequence). The CDR3 has 13 residues.

V gene TRBV9 combines with J gene TRBJ2-6; D ambiguous. The CDR3 contains 15 residues. V was shortened by 0 bases and J by 0 bases, with 4 bases between the two germline ends. The germline V gene has CDR1 SGDLS and CDR2 YYNGEE. CDR3 DNA: TGTGCCAGCAGCGTAGCTCCCTCTGGGGCCAACGTCCTGACTTTC. Encoded protein: CASSVAPSGANVLTF.

This clone was counted a single time. V gene TRBV20-1 combines with J gene TRBJ2-4; D not certain. The V and J ends lost 5 bases and 7 bases respectively, with 6 bases between them. This CDR3 comprises 10 residues. Germline loops: CDR1 DFQATT, CDR2 SNEGSKA (reference sequence). CDR3: CSAGPNIQYF. The CDR3 bases are TGCAGTGCTGGCCCCAACATTCAGTACTTC.

The chain links TRBV15 to TRBJ1-4; D is perhaps TRBD1 (6 bases). V was shortened by 1 base and J by 13 bases, with 10 bases between the two germline ends. Germline-derived CDR1 and CDR2 are LNHNV and YYDKDF (reference sequence). This CDR3 is built from 12 residues. CDR3 residues: CATSRVDSGLFF. Here the CDR3 DNA reads TGTGCCACCAGCAGAGTGGACAGTGGACTGTTTTTT.

The rearrangement uses TRBV7-8 and TRBJ1-4; D gene unclear. Deletions cut 4 bases from V and 0 bases from J, with 18 bases between. The CDR3 length is 18 residues. Germline V gene lookup returns CDR1 SGHVS and CDR2 FQNEAQ. The CDR3 nucleotides read TGTGCCAGCAGCTCAGGTCGACTAGGCTCTTCAACTAATGAAAAACTGTTTTTT. It is translated as CASSSGRLGSSTNEKLFF.